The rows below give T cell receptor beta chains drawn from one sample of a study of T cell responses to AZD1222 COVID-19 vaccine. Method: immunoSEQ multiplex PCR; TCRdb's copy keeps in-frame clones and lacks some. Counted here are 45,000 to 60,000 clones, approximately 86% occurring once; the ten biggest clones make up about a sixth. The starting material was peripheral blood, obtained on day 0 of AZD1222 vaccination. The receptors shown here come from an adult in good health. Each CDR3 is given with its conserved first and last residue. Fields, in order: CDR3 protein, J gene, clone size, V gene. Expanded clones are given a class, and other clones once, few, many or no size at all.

CASSQNQGALSGNTIYF,TRBJ1-3,.,TRBV21-1
CASSQDPGGDDTEAFF,TRBJ1-1,.,TRBV4-2
CASSSGHSGANVLTF,TRBJ2-6,.,TRBV11-3
CASSLLGSYYEKLFF,TRBJ1-4,.,TRBV28
CGSVVQPQHF,TRBJ1-5,.,TRBV20-1
CASSLSAGSYEQYF,TRBJ2-7,once,TRBV5-6
CASSPLGQGDYEQYF,TRBJ2-7,.,TRBV7-6
CASSYALNSYNEQFF,TRBJ2-1,.,TRBV6-5
CATSDATGTGGETQYF,TRBJ2-5,few,TRBV24-1
CASSITLLDGNSYEQYF,TRBJ2-7,.,TRBV5-6
CASSVTGTSGREQYF,TRBJ2-7,.,TRBV9
CASRPSPGRGAAFF,TRBJ1-1,.,TRBV11-1
CASSMGQGVGNTIYF,TRBJ1-3,.,TRBV5-1
CASSLDVYEQYF,TRBJ2-7,.,TRBV7-9
CASSASALYQETQYF,TRBJ2-5,.,TRBV10-2
CAATPGVNQPQHF,TRBJ1-5,.,TRBV10-3
CASSDRQGNYGYTF,TRBJ1-2,.,TRBV19
CASSLTWTAGNTIYF,TRBJ1-3,.,TRBV27
CASSQSGNSPLHF,TRBJ1-6,.,TRBV4-1
CASSIRRQGFFDRDQPQHF,TRBJ1-5,few,TRBV19
CASSLEFQISNQPQHF,TRBJ1-5,.,TRBV5-4
CASSLEWRGAYEQYF,TRBJ2-7,many,TRBV5-1
CAISALYSNQPQHF,TRBJ1-5,.,TRBV10-3
CASSSGRALVNEQFF,TRBJ2-1,.,TRBV6-5
CASSLVETDYEQYF,TRBJ2-7,.,TRBV5-1
CASSQDSLAGGSNEQFF,TRBJ2-1,.,TRBV3-1/TRBV3-2
CASEPGANTGELFF,TRBJ2-2,.,TRBV5-1
CASSFDSFNNEQFF,TRBJ2-1,once,TRBV7-9
CASSIEGPSGTSSYNEQFF,TRBJ2-1,.,TRBV19
CSAIDRGDNEQFF,TRBJ2-1,once,TRBV29-1
CASSYGGQAWYEQYF,TRBJ2-7,.,TRBV6-5
CASSRLAGGPQETQYF,TRBJ2-5,once,TRBV7-7
CASSLIVRGGTYNEQFF,TRBJ2-1,.,TRBV27
CASSLVMTEAFF,TRBJ1-1,.,TRBV11-2
CSVESGVSYEQYF,TRBJ2-7,.,TRBV29-1
CASSFGTADPEAFF,TRBJ1-1,.,TRBV6-6
CASSLITITGELFF,TRBJ2-2,.,TRBV5-1
CASSLEAGPYEQYF,TRBJ2-7,.,TRBV7-2
CASSPEDSKLFF,TRBJ1-4,medium-sized,TRBV12-3/TRBV12-4
CASGGGYRGGNEKLFF,TRBJ1-4,.,TRBV6-6
CASSQESGGSYNEQFF,TRBJ2-1,.,TRBV4-2
CASSEGIKGRNTIYF,TRBJ1-3,few,TRBV6-1
CATSDPRWDSNQPQHF,TRBJ1-5,.,TRBV24-1
CASSGLGTGSVETQYF,TRBJ2-5,.,TRBV7-6
CASSSPGTDEQFF,TRBJ2-1,.,TRBV11-3